Below, one T cell receptor (beta chain) is given with its context. At one of its ends the junction is not consistent with the germline gene, which may arise from a read error. The CDR3 consists of 14 residues. Germline CDR1 reads SGHDT; CDR2 reads YYEEEE. Clinical history as reported by participants underpinned cohort assignment. Shortly before study entry, within 2 weeks, exposed participants had met a COVID-19 case. This sample is drawn from a study of blood T cell repertoires in COVID-19. Study information: The cDNA or gDNA used as material had been derived from T cells, B-cell-depleted T cells, or PBMCs.

Per the study methods: For nucleated cells, counts were estimated from reference gene primer amplification. Sequenced by immunoSEQ multiplex PCR; TCRdb stores in-frame clones only, minus some. V, J and clone size were drawn from that table, and D and trimming were deduced from the DNA. Of about 300,000 clones listed, 75% to 90% are singletons. V and J are TRBV5-6 and TRBJ2-5; 11 bases fit TRBD2. This TCR derives from a woman younger than 45 who had been exposed to COVID-19. Input material: PBMCs or T cells enriched from blood (not recorded which). CDR3 region: CASSLAGGQGTQYF. CDR3 bases: TGTGCCAGCTCGCTAGCGGGAGGACAAGGGACCCAGTACTTC.